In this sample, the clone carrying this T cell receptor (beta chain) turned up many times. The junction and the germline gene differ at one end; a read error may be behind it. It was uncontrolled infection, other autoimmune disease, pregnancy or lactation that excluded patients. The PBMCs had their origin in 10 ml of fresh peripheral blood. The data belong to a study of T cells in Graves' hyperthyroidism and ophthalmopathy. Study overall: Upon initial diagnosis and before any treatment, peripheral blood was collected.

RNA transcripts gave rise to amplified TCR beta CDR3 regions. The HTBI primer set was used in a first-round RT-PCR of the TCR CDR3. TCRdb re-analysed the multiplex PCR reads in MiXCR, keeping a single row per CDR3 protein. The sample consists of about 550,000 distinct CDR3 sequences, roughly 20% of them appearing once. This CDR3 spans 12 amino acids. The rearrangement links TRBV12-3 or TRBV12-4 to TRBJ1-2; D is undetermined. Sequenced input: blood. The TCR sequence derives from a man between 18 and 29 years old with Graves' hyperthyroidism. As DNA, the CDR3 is TGTGCCAGCAGTTTAACTTTTCGGCAGGCAGACTTC. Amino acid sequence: CASSLTFRQADF.